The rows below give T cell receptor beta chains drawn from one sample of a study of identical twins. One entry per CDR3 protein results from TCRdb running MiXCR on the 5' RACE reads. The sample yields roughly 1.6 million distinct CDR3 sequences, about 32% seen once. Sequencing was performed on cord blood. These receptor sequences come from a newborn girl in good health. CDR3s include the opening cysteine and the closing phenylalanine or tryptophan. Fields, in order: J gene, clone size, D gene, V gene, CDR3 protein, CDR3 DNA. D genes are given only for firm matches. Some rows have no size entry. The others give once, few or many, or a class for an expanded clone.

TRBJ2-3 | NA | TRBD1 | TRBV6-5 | CASSYPTGQGTSTDTQYF | TGTGCCAGCAGTTACCCGACCGGACAGGGGACTAGCACAGATACGCAGTATTTT
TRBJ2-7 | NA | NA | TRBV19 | CASDRAGIQYF | TGTGCCAGTGACAGGGCGGGGATTCAGTACTTC
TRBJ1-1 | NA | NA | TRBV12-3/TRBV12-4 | CASSSGRPMNTEAFF | TGTGCCAGCAGTTCCGGGAGGCCCATGAACACTGAAGCTTTCTTT
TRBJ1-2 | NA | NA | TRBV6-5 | CASSYSSVYGYTF | TGTGCCAGCAGTTACTCATCAGTTTATGGCTACACCTTC
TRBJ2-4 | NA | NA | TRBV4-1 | CASSRPQETLYF | TGCGCCAGCAGCCGACCACAAGAGACCCTGTACTTC
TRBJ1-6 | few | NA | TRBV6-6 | CASSSSSHYNSPLHF | NA
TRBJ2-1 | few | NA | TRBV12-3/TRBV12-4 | CASSRSTSGVYNEQFF | TGTGCCAGCAGCCGGTCGACTAGTGGAGTCTACAATGAGCAGTTCTTC
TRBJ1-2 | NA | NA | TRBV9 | CASSPQWGRGYTF | TGTGCCAGCAGCCCTCAATGGGGGCGCGGCTACACCTTC
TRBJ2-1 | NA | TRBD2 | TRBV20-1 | CSARAPGLGFHEQFF | TGCAGTGCTAGAGCCCCGGGACTAGGGTTCCATGAGCAGTTCTTC
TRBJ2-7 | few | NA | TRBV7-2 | CASSLGSGFREQYF | TGTGCCAGCAGCTTAGGGTCAGGGTTCCGCGAGCAGTACTTC
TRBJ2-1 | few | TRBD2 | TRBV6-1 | CASSVSGSVNEQFF | TGTGCCAGCAGTGTTAGCGGGAGTGTCAATGAGCAGTTCTTC
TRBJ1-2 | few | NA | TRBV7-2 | CASSLESSSNYGYTF | TGTGCCAGCAGCTTAGAAAGCTCCAGTAACTATGGCTACACCTTC
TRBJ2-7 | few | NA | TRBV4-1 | CASSQATGRFYNEQYF | TGCGCCAGCAGCCAAGCTACAGGGCGTTTCTACAATGAGCAGTACTTC
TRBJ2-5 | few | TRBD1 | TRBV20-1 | CSARDPGQGKEQYF | TGCAGTGCTAGAGATCCGGGACAGGGGAAAGAGCAGTACTTC
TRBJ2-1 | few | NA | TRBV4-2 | CASSQSSRSYNEQFF | TGTGCCAGCAGCCAAAGTTCCCGCTCCTACAATGAGCAGTTCTTC
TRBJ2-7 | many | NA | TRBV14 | CASSQYPEGYYEQYF | TGTGCCAGCAGCCAATATCCAGAAGGTTACTACGAGCAGTACTTC
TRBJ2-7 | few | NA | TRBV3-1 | CASSPVLPWDSYEQYF | TGTGCCAGCAGCCCAGTCCTCCCTTGGGACTCCTACGAGCAGTACTTC
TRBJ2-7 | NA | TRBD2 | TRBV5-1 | CASSLWREGIHEQYF | TGCGCCAGCAGCTTGTGGCGGGAGGGTATCCACGAGCAGTACTTC
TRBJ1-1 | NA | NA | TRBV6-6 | CASSYGPGNTEAFF | TGTGCCAGCAGTTACGGACCCGGGAACACTGAAGCTTTCTTT
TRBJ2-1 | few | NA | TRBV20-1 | CSARPYTNNEQFF | TGCAGTGCTAGGCCTTATACCAACAATGAGCAGTTCTTC
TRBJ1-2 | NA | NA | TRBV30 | CAWTTGLYGYTF | TGTGCCTGGACTACAGGGCTCTATGGCTACACCTTC
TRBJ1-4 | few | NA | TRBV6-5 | CASSYIRAGANEKLFF | TGTGCCAGCAGTTACATACGGGCAGGGGCTAATGAAAAACTGTTTTTT
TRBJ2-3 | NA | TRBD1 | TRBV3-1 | CASSQTGRGQPFLTDTQYF | TGTGCCAGCAGCCAAACAGGACGGGGACAGCCTTTTCTCACAGATACGCAGTATTTT
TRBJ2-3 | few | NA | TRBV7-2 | CASSLAVPQTQYF | TGTGCCAGCAGCTTAGCGGTCCCTCAGACGCAGTATTTT
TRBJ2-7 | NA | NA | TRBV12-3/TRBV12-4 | CASRVGLSGYEQYF | TGTGCCAGCAGGGTAGGACTGTCCGGGTACGAGCAGTACTTC
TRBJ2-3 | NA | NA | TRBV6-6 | CASSYDRASTSTDTQYF | TGTGCCAGCAGTTACGACAGGGCGAGTACTAGCACGGATACGCAGTATTTT
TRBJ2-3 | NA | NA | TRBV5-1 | CASSPVGGTSADTQYF | TGCGCCAGCAGCCCGGTGGGCGGTACCAGCGCAGATACGCAGTATTTT
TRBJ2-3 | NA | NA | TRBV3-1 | CASSQPFSGTDTQYF | TGTGCCAGCAGCCAGCCCTTCTCGGGCACAGATACGCAGTATTTT
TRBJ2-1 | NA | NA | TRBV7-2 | CASSLSVVGTQEQFF | TGTGCCAGCAGCTTAAGTGTGGTGGGGACCCAAGAGCAGTTCTTC
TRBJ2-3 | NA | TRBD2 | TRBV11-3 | CASSTSGNTQYF | TGTGCCAGCAGCACTAGCGGGAATACGCAGTATTTT
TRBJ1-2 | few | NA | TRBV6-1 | CAPSRGNYGYTF | TGTGCCCCATCCCGGGGGAACTATGGCTACACCTTC
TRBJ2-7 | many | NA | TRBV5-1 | CASSNWNPEEQYF | TGCGCCAGCAGCAATTGGAACCCCGAAGAGCAGTACTTC
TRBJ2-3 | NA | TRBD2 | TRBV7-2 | CASSPRVAGGVGDTQYF | TGTGCCAGCAGCCCCCGGGTAGCGGGAGGAGTTGGAGATACGCAGTATTTT
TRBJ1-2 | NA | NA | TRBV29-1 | CSVFGAWGYTF | TGCAGCGTTTTCGGGGCTTGGGGCTACACCTTC
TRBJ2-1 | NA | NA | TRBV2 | CASSEVGERRFF | TGTGCCAGCAGTGAAGTGGGGGAGCGACGGTTCTTC